This T cell receptor beta chain was sequenced for a study of CD8 T cells in ankylosing spondylitis. This clonotype was seen many times. What it binds is not known. Trimming took 0 bases from V and 0 from J, leaving 6 bases between them. The CDR3 covers 16 residues. Looked up from germline, CDR1 is MGHDK and CDR2 is SYGVNS. Quantitative 5'-RACE with molecular barcodes was used to make the TCR beta libraries. MiXCR, applied by TCRdb to the 5' RACE reads, yields one record per CDR3 protein. The table records around 150,000 distinct CDR3 sequences, about 7% of them present only once. Whole-study results and caveats: Disease-linked clones, CD8+, were relatively rare in peripheral blood. Eight or nine highly homologous variants formed a TCR beta motif that appeared characteristic of ankylosing spondylitis blood. As reported, disease-linked clones showed significant enrichment in matched ankylosing spondylitis synovial fluid.

The V gene is TRBV25-1, the J gene TRBJ2-6; the D is unclear. This clonotype originated in a female donor with ankylosing spondylitis or in good health (not recorded which). The sequencing sample was made of blood, either unsorted or a sorted T cell fraction (not recorded which). The CDR3 here is CASSEYGISGANVLTF. The DNA for the CDR3 is TGTGCCAGCAGTGAATATGGCATCTCTGGGGCCAACGTCCTGACTTTC.